Included here is one T cell receptor beta chain sequence, with context. This entry belongs to a study of blood T cell repertoires in COVID-19. In the study overall: Acute and convalescent COVID-19 specimens originated in the United States, Italy and Spain.

The CDR3 extends over 15 amino acids. The V gene end was trimmed by 5 bases and the J gene end by 4 bases; junction bases not matched to a gene: 10. Germline CDR1 SGHNT, CDR2 YENEEA. Original processing methods: Estimated nucleated cell counts came from reference gene primer amplification. Generated by immunoSEQ multiplex PCR, the TCRdb table keeps only in-frame clones and is missing some. Clone size and the V and J calls come from that table; the DNA yielded D and trimming. Among 250,000 or so clones listed, 84% were seen once. V and J are TRBV11-3 and TRBJ1-1; 7 nucleotides agree with TRBD1. The sequencing input was peripheral blood. The clonotype originates from a man between 35 and 55 years old who had recovered from COVID-19. Here the CDR3 DNA reads TGTGCCAGCAGCCCACAGACAGGGTGGTTCACTGAAGCTTTCTTT. Translation: CASSPQTGWFTEAFF.